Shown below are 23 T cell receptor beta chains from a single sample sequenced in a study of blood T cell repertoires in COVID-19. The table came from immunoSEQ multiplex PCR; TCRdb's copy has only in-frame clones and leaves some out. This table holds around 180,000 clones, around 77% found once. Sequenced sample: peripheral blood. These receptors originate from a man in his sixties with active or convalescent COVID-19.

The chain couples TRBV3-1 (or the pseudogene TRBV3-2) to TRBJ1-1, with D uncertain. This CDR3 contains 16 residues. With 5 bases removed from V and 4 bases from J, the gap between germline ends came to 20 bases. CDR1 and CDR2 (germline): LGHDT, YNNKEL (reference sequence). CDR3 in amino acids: CASSSLTGEGTTEAFF. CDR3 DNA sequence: TGTGCCAGCAGCTCTCTTACCGGGGAGGGAACCACTGAAGCTTTCTTT.

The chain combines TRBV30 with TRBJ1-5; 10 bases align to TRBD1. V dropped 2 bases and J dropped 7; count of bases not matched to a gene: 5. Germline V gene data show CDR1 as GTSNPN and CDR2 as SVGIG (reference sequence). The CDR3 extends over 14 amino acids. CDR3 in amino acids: CAWSPDRGTQPQHF. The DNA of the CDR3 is TGTGCCTGGAGTCCGGACAGGGGGACCCAGCCCCAGCATTTT.

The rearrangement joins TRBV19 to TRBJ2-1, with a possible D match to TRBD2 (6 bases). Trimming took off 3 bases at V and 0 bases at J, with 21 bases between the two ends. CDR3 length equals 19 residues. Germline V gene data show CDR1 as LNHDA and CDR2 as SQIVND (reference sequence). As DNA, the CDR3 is TGTGCCAGTAGTATCTCCTTCGGGAGTACCGATAGCTCCTACAATGAGCAGTTCTTC. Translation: CASSISFGSTDSSYNEQFF.

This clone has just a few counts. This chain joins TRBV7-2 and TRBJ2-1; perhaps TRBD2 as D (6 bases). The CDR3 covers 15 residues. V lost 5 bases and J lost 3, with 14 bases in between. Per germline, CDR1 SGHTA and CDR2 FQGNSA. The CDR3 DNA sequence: TGTGCCAGCAGCCTAGGGGAGGTGATCTACAATGAGCAGTTCTTC. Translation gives CASSLGEVIYNEQFF.

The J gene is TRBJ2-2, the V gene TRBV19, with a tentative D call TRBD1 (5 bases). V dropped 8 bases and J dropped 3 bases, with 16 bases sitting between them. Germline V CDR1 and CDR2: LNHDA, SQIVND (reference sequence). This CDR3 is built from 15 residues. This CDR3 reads CASGKGMMDTGELFF. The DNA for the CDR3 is TGTGCCAGTGGGAAGGGGATGATGGACACCGGGGAGCTGTTTTTT.

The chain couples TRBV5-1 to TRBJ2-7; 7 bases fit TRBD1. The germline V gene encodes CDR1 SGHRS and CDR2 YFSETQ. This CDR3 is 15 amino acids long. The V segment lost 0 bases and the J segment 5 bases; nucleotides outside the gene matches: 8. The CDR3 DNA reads TGCGCCAGCAGCTTGGACAGGGGCGGCCCGGACGAGCAGTACTTC. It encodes CASSLDRGGPDEQYF.

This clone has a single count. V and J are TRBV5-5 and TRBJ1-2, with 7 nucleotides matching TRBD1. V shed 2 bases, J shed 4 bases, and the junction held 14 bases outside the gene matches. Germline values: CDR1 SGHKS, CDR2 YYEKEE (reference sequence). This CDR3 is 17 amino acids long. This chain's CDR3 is CASSFFDRVVAVYGYTF. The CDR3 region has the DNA TGTGCCAGCAGCTTTTTCGACAGGGTAGTTGCGGTCTATGGCTACACCTTC.

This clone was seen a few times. CDR3 DNA sequence: TGTGCCAGTAGACAGGCGGGAGACGAGCAGTACTTC. As protein: CASRQAGDEQYF. The V and J genes are TRBV19 and TRBJ2-7; 7 nucleotides match TRBD2. Germline CDR1 is LNHDA and CDR2 is SQIVND (reference sequence). The CDR3 extends over 12 amino acids. V trimming: 6 bases; J trimming: 5 bases; junction bases outside the gene matches: 4.

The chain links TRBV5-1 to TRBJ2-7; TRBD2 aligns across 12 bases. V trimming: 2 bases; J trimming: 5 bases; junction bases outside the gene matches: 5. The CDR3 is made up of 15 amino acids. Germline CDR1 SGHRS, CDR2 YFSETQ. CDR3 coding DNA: TGCGCCAGCAGCTTCTCTAGCGGGAGGGTGCACGAGCAGTACTTC. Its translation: CASSFSSGRVHEQYF.

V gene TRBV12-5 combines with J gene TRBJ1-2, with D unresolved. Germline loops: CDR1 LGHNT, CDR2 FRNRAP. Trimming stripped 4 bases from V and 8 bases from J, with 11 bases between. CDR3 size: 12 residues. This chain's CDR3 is CASGSVAVGYTF. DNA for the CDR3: TGTGCTAGTGGTTCAGTGGCGGTCGGCTACACCTTC.

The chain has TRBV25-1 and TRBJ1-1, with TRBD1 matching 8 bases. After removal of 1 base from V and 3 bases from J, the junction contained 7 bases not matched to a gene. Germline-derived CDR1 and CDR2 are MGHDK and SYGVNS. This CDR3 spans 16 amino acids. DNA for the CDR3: TGTGCCAGCAGTGAATTGGCAGGGGGCATGGACACTGAAGCTTTCTTT. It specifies CASSELAGGMDTEAFF.

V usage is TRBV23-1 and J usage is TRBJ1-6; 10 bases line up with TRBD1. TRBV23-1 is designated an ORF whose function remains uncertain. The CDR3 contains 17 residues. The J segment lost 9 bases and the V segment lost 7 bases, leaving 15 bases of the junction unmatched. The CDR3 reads CASNLPTGGSFSSPLHF. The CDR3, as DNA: TGCGCCAGCAACCTACCGACAGGGGGCAGCTTTAGTTCACCCCTCCACTTT.

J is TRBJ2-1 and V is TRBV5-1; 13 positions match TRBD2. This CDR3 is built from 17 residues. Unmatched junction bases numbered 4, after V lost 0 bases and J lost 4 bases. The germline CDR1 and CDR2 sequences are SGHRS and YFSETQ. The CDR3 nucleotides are TGCGCCAGCAGCTTGGAACTAGCGGGAGGGCCGTACAATGAGCAGTTCTTC. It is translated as CASSLELAGGPYNEQFF.

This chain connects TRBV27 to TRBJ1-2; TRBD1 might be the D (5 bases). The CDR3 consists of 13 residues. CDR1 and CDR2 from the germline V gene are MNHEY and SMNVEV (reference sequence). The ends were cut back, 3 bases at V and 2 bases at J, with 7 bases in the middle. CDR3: CASSFRGNYGYTF. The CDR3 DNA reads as TGTGCCAGCAGTTTTCGGGGGAACTATGGCTACACCTTC.

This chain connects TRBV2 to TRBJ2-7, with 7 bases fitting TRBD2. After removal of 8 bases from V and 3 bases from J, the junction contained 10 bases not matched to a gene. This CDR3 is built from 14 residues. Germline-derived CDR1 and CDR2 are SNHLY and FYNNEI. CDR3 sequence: CASSETGLSYEQYF. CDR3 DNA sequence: TGTGCCAGCTCTGAAACGGGACTAAGCTACGAGCAGTACTTC.

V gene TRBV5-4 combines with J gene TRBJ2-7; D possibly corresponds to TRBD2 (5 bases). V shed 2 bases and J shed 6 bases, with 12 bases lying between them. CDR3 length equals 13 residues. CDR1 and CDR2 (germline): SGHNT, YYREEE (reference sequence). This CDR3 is CASSFVLGGEQYF. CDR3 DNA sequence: TGTGCCAGCAGCTTCGTATTAGGAGGCGAGCAGTACTTC.

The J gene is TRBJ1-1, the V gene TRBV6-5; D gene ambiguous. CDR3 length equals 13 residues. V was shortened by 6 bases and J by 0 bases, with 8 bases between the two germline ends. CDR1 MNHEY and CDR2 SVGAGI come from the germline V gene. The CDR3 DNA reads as TGTGCCAGCAGGAGGGTTATGAACACTGAAGCTTTCTTT. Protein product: CASRRVMNTEAFF.

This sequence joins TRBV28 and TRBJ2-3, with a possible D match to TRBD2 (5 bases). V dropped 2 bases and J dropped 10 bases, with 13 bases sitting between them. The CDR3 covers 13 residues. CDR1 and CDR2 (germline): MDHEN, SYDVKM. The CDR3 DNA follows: TGTGCCAGCAGTTTACGAGCGGACCTGTCGCAGTATTTT. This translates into CASSLRADLSQYF.

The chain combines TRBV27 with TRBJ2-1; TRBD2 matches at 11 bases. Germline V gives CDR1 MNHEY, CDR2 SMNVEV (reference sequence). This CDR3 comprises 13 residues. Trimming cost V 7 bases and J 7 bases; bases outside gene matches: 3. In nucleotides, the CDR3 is TGTGCCAGCAATAGCGGGGGGGGGAATGAGCAGTTCTTC. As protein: CASNSGGGNEQFF.

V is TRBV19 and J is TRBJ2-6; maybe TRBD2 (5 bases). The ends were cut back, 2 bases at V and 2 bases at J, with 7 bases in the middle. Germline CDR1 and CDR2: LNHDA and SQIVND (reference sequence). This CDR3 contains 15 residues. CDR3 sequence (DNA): TGTGCCAGTAGTATACGAGCGGCTGGGGCCAACGTCCTGACTTTC. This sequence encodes CASSIRAAGANVLTF.

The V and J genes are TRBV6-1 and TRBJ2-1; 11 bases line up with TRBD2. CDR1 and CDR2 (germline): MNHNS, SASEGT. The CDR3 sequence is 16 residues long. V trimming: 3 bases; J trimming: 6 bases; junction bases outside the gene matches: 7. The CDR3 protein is CASSEPGTSGFNEQFF. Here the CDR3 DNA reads TGTGCCAGCAGTGAGCCCGGGACTAGCGGTTTCAATGAGCAGTTCTTC.

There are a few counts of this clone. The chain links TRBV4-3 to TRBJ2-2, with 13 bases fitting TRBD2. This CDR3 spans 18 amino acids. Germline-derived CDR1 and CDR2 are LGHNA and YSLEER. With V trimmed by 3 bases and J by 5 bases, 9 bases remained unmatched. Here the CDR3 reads CASSHARTSGGETGELFF. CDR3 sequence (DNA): TGCGCCAGCAGCCACGCCCGGACTAGCGGGGGAGAGACCGGGGAGCTGTTTTTT.

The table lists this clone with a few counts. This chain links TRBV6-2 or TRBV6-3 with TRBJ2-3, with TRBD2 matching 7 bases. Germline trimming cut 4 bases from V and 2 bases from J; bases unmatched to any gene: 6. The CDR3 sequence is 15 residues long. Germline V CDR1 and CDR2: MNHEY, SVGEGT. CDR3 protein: CASSSIAGLTDTQYF. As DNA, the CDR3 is TGTGCCAGCAGTTCCATAGCGGGCCTCACAGATACGCAGTATTTT.